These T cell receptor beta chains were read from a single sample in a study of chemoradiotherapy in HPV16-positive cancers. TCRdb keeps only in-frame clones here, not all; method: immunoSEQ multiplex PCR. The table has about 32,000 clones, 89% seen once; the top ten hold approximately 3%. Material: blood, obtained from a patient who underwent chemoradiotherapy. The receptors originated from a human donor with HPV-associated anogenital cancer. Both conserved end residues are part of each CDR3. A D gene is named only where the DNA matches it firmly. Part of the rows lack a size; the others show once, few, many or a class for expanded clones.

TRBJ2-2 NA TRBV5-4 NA CASSLQEGRGELFF TGTGCCAGCAGCCTCCAAGAGGGACGCGGGGAGCTGTTTTTT
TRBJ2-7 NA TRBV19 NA CASSYSQPAEQYF TGTGCCAGTAGTTATTCGCAGCCGGCCGAGCAGTACTTC
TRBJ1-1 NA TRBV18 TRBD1 CASSVYGQGSTEAFF TGTGCCAGCTCCGTTTACGGACAGGGGAGCACTGAAGCTTTCTTT
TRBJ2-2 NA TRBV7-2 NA CASRASSRRGGELFF TGTGCCAGCAGGGCGTCCTCACGTAGAGGCGGGGAGCTGTTTTTT
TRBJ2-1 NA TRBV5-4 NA CASSLDSNEQFF TGTGCCAGCAGCTTGGACAGCAATGAGCAGTTCTTC
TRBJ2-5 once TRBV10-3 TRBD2 CAISARGTSGQETQYF TGTGCCATCAGTGCCCGCGGCACTAGCGGTCAAGAGACCCAGTACTTC
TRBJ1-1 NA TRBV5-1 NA CASSLDLGNTEAFF TGCGCCAGCAGCTTGGATCTGGGGAACACTGAAGCTTTCTTT
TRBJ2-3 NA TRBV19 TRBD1 CASSHRGQDTQYF TGTGCCAGTTCCCACAGGGGGCAAGATACGCAGTATTTT
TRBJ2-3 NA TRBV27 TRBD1 CASSSLGTGADTQYF TGTGCCAGCAGTTCCTTGGGGACAGGGGCAGATACGCAGTATTTT
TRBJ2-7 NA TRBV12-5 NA CASGPPSGEQYF TGTGCTAGTGGCCCCCCGAGCGGAGAGCAGTACTTC
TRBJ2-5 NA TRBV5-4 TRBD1 CASSPTGGGETQYF TGTGCCAGCAGCCCTACAGGGGGCGGGGAGACCCAGTACTTC
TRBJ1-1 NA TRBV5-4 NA CASSSFTLMDTEAFF TGTGCCAGCAGCTCGTTCACCTTAATGGACACTGAAGCTTTCTTT
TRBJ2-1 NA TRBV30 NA CAWSVAAGEQFF TGTGCCTGGAGTGTTGCGGCGGGTGAGCAGTTCTTC
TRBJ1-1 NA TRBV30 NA CAWSVDFPGTEAFF TGTGCCTGGAGTGTTGACTTCCCGGGGACTGAAGCTTTCTTT
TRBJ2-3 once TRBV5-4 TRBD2 CASTLGGLAGSDTQYF TGTGCCAGCACCCTGGGGGGACTAGCGGGGTCAGATACGCAGTATTTT
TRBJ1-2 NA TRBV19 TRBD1 CASSRDRPAKHYGYTF TGTGCCAGTAGTCGGGACAGGCCCGCGAAACACTATGGCTACACCTTC
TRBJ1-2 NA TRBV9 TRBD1 CASSFSRWDRGRGGYTF TGTGCCAGCAGCTTCAGTCGGTGGGACAGGGGGCGGGGGGGCTACACCTTC
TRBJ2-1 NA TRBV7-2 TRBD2 CASSLDAGGLLNEQFF TGTGCCAGCAGCTTAGACGCGGGGGGGCTCCTCAATGAGCAGTTCTTC
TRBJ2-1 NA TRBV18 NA CASSPPEGELYNEQFF TGTGCCAGCTCACCACCGGAGGGGGAGCTCTACAATGAGCAGTTCTTC
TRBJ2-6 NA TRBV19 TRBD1 CASSPRGGLLTF TGTGCCAGTAGTCCCCGAGGGGGCCTCCTGACTTTC
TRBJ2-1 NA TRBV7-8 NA CASSPNFGGPPDEQFF TGTGCCAGCAGCCCGAATTTCGGGGGGCCTCCGGATGAGCAGTTCTTC
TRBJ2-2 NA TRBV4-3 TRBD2 CASSQDRLAGANTGELFF TGCGCCAGCAGCCAAGACAGGCTAGCGGGAGCTAACACCGGGGAGCTGTTTTTT
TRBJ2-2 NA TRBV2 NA CATGSGQTGELFF TGTGCCACCGGCTCCGGGCAAACCGGGGAGCTGTTTTTT